This T cell receptor beta chain was profiled in a study of T cells in Graves' hyperthyroidism and ophthalmopathy. The CDR3 loop spans 13 amino acids. Germline lookup yields CDR1 SGDLS and CDR2 YYNGEE. Trimming took 5 bases from V and 5 from J, leaving 10 bases between them. Hyperthyroidism patients were newly diagnosed, had disease duration under 2 months, and were aged 18 to 65 years. The authors obtained PBMCs from around 10 ml of fresh peripheral blood. Amplified TCR beta CDR3 regions derived from RNA transcripts. The study used the HTBI primer set for a first-round RT-PCR of the TCR CDR3. From the multiplex PCR reads, TCRdb called clonotypes with MiXCR, one entry per CDR3 protein. The sample yields hundreds of thousands of distinct CDR3 sequences, 14% seen once.

The sequenced sample was blood. The sequence came from a woman aged 18-30 years with Graves' hyperthyroidism. The rearrangement uses TRBV9 and TRBJ2-2, with D possibly matching TRBD2 (7 bases). The CDR3: CASRGGGTGELFF. CDR3 coding DNA: TGTGCCAGCAGAGGGGGAGGGACCGGGGAGCTGTTTTTT.